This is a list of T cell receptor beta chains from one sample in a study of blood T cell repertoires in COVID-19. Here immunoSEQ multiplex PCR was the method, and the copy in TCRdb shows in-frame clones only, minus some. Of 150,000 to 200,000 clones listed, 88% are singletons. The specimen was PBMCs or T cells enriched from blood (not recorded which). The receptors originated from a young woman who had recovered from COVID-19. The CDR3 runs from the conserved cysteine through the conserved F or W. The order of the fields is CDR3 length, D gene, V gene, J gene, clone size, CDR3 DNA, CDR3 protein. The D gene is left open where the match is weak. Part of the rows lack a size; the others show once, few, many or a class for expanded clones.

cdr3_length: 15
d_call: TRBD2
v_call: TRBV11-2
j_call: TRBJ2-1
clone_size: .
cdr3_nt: TGTGCCAGCAGCCCTATAAGCGGGAGGGGCAATGAGCAGTTCTTC
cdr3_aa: CASSPISGRGNEQFF

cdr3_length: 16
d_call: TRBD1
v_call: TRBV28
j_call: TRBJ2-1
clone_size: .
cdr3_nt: TGTGCCAGCAGTTTATGGGGACAGGGGGCACACAATGAGCAGTTCTTC
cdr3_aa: CASSLWGQGAHNEQFF

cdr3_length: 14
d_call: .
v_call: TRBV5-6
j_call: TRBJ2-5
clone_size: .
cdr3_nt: TGTGCCAGCAGCTTGCCCCCCGGCCAAGAGACCCAGTACTTC
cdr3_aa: CASSLPPGQETQYF

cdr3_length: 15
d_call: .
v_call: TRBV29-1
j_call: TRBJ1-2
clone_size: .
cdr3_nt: TGCAGCGTCGCTGGAGGAGTGGGCCGGGGCTATGGCTACACCTTC
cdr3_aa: CSVAGGVGRGYGYTF

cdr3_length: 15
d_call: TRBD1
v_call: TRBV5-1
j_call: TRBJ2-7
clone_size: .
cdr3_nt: TGCGCCAGCAGCTTGGGTGGACAGGGCTTCTACGAGCAGTACTTC
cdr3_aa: CASSLGGQGFYEQYF

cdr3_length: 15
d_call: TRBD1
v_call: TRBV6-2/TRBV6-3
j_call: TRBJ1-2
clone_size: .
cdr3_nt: TGTGCCAGCAGTCAAACACTAAACGGACAGGAGGGCTACACCTTC
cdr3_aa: CASSQTLNGQEGYTF

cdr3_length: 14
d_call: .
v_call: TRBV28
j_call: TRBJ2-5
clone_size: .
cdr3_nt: TGTGCCAGCAGGCCGGGGGGAAGGGGGGAGACCCAGTACTTC
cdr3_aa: CASRPGGRGETQYF

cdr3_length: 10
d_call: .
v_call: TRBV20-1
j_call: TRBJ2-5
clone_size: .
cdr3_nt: TGCAGTGCTATCGGAGAGACCCAGTACTTC
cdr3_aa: CSAIGETQYF

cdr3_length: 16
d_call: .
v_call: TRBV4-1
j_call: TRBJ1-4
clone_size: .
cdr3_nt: TGCGCCAGCAGCCAGGGGCGACAGAGCATAAATGAAAAACTGTTTTTT
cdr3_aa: CASSQGRQSINEKLFF

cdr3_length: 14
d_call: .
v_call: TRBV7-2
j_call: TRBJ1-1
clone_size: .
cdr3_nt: TGTGCCAGCAGCTTCCTCGGTAGGAACACTGAAGCTTTCTTT
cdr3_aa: CASSFLGRNTEAFF

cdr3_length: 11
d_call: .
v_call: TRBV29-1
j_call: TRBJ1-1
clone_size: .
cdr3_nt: TGCAGCGTCATCAGAAACACTGAAGCTTTCTTT
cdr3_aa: CSVIRNTEAFF

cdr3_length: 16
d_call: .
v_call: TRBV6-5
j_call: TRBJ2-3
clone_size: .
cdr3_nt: TGTGCCAGCAGTTACTCGGAAACAGCTACCACAGATACGCAGTATTTT
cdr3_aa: CASSYSETATTDTQYF

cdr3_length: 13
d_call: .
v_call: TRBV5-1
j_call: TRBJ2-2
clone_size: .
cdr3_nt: TGCGCCAGCAGCTTGGTAGAAACCGGGGAGCTGTTTTTT
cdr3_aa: CASSLVETGELFF

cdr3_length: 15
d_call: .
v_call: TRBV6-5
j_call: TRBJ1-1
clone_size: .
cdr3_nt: TGTGCCAGCAGTTACTCGGGGGGGAGGAACACTGAAGCTTTCTTT
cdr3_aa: CASSYSGGRNTEAFF

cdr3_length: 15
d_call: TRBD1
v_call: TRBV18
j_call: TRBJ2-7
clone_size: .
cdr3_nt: TGTGCCAGCTCACGACAGGGAACGAAGGGAAACGAGCAGTACTTC
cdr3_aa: CASSRQGTKGNEQYF

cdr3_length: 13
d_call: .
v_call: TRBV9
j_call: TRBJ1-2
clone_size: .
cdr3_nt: TGTGCCAGCAGCGCTGAGACAGGTCGCGGCTACACCTTC
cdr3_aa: CASSAETGRGYTF

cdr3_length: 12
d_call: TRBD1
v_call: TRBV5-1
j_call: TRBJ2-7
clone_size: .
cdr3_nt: TGCGCCAGCAGCCTGGACAGGTACGAGCAGTACTTC
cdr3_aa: CASSLDRYEQYF

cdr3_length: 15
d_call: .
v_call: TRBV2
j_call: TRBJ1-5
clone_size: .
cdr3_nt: TGTGCCAGCAGTGTTTGGACAGTCAGCAATCAGCCCCAGCATTTT
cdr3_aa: CASSVWTVSNQPQHF

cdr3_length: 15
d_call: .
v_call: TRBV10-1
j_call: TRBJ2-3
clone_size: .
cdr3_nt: TGCGCCAGCAGTGATCACTCGGGTGGCACAGATACGCAGTATTTT
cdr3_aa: CASSDHSGGTDTQYF

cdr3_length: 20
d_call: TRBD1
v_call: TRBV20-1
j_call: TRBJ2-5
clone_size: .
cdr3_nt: TGCAGTGCTAGTTCTTCACATGGTTACCAGGGGGCGGGATCCTCCGAGACCCAGTACTTC
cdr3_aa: CSASSSHGYQGAGSSETQYF

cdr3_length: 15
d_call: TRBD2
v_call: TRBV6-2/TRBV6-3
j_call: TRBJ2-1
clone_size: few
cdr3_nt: TGTGCCAGCAGTTCCGGGGGGTTCCAATACAATGAGCAGTTCTTC
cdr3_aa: CASSSGGFQYNEQFF

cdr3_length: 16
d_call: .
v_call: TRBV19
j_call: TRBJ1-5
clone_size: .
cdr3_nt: TGTGCCAGTAGTATGGGCTTGACACTCTCCAATCAGCCCCAGCATTTT
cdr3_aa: CASSMGLTLSNQPQHF

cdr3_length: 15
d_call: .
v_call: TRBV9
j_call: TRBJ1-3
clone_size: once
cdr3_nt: TGTGCCAGCAGCGAACTCGCGGGTTATAGAAACACCATATATTTT
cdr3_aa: CASSELAGYRNTIYF

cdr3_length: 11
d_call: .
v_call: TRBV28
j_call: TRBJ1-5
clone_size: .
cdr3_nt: TGTGCCAGCAGTGTACGGGAGCCCCAGCATTTT
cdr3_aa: CASSVREPQHF

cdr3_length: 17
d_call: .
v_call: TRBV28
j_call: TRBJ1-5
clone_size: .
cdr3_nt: TGTGCCAGCAGTTTTTTCTTGGGGCGGGGGGGCAATCAGCCCCAGCATTTT
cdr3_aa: CASSFFLGRGGNQPQHF

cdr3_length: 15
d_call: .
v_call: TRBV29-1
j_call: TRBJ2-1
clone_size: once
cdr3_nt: TGCAGCGTTGAAGACCCCTCAAGGGGCTACAATGAGCAGTTCTTC
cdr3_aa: CSVEDPSRGYNEQFF

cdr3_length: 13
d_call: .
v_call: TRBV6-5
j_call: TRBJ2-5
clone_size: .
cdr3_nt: TGTGCCAGCAGTCTCCGGGGAAAAGAGACCCAGTACTTC
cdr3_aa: CASSLRGKETQYF

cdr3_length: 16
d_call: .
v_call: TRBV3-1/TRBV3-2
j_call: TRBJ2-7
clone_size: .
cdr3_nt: TGTGCCAGCAGCCAAGTCGCGAGGACTGCTACCTACGAGCAGTACTTC
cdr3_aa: CASSQVARTATYEQYF

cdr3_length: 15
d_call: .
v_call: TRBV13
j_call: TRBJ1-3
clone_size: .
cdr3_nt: TGTGCCAGCAGCTCAGGTGGTATCGGTGGAAACACCATATATTTT
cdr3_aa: CASSSGGIGGNTIYF

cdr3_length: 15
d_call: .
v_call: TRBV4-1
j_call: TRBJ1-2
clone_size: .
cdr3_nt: TGCGCCAGCAGCCAAGACCCAGAGGAAAACTATGGCTACACCTTC
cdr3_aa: CASSQDPEENYGYTF